Following are 18 T cell receptor beta chains from one sample sequenced in a study of T-cell memory formation after mild COVID-19. TCRdb ran MiXCR on the 5' RACE reads and lists one entry per CDR3 protein. The sample consists of roughly 400,000 distinct CDR3 sequences, approximately 19% of them appearing once. What was sequenced was PBMCs or a T cell subset sorted from them (not recorded which). These receptors came from a man between 18 and 29 years old who had mild COVID-19 (a few samples of this study predate the infection). Cell type and time point are not known.

The chain uses TRBV2 and TRBJ2-1; 7 nucleotides agree with TRBD2. J was trimmed by 10 bases and V by 8 bases; bases with no gene match: 11. CDR3 length: 13 amino acids. From germline, CDR1 is SNHLY and CDR2 FYNNEI. The chain's CDR3 is CASQSLAVREQFF. In nucleotides, the CDR3 is TGTGCCAGCCAGTCGCTAGCGGTACGCGAGCAGTTCTTC.

This clonotype was seen just once. V is TRBV5-6 and J is TRBJ2-5; TRBD2 is a possible D gene (5 bases). The CDR3 has 15 residues. The germline V gene has CDR1 SGHDT and CDR2 YYEEEE. Trimming stripped 2 bases from V and 5 bases from J, with 16 bases between. CDR3 bases: TGTGCCAGCAGCTTCTTCGGGGTTCAGGTTGAGACCCAGTACTTC. This sequence encodes CASSFFGVQVETQYF. Using reference TRBV5-6 and TRBJ2-5 for the parts outside the CDR3, the full variable domain is DAGVTQSPTHLIKTRGQQVTLRCSPKSGHDTVSWYQQALGQGPQFIFQYYEEEERQRGNFPDRFSGHQFPNYSSELNVNALLLGDSALYLCASSFFGVQVETQYFGPGTRLLVL.

This clonotype was observed at least ten times. This chain connects TRBV20-1 to TRBJ2-3, with a possible D match to TRBD2 (6 bases). Trimming took 0 bases from V and 1 from J, leaving 11 bases between them. The CDR3 extends over 15 amino acids. CDR1 and CDR2 from the germline V gene are DFQATT and SNEGSKA (reference sequence). CDR3 sequence: CSARERRGRTDTQYF. As DNA, the CDR3 is TGCAGTGCTAGAGAACGGCGGGGCCGCACAGATACGCAGTATTTT.

In this sample, this clonotype turned up a few times. The rearrangement uses TRBV5-1 and TRBJ2-7, with 9 nucleotides matching TRBD1. Germline V gives CDR1 SGHRS, CDR2 YFSETQ. V lost 4 bases and J lost 5; bases outside the gene matches: 7. The CDR3 has 14 residues. CDR3: CASSPRDRDNEQYV. Written as DNA, the CDR3 is TGCGCCAGCAGCCCCCGGGACAGGGATAACGAGCAGTACGTC.

CDR3 coding DNA: TGTGCCGGAGAGACAGGGAAGAGGTACGAGCAGTACTTC. This translates into CAGETGKRYEQYF. This chain uses TRBV30 with TRBJ2-7, with 7 bases lining up with TRBD1. The junction had 11 bases not matched to a gene; V was cut back by 8 bases and J by 4 bases. Germline assignment: CDR1 GTSNPN and CDR2 SVGIG (reference sequence). The CDR3 extends over 13 amino acids.

This clonotype was picked up a small number of times. This chain links TRBV20-1 with TRBJ2-1; perhaps TRBD2 as D (5 bases). Trimming stripped 3 bases from V and 2 bases from J, with 11 bases between. In germline, CDR1 is DFQATT, CDR2 SNEGSKA (reference sequence). The CDR3 sequence is 14 residues long. CDR3 sequence (DNA): TGCAGTGCTAGCGCGGGTTATCCCTACAATGAGCAGTTCTTC. Encoded protein: CSASAGYPYNEQFF.

V usage is TRBV6-6 and J usage is TRBJ2-5; 9 bases agree with TRBD1. The CDR3 covers 16 residues. The germline CDR1 and CDR2 sequences are MNHNY and SVGAGI (reference sequence). V trimming: 2 bases; J trimming: 1 base; junction bases outside the gene matches: 5. The CDR3 loop is CASSYPPGQGQETQYF. CDR3 sequence (DNA): TGTGCCAGCAGTTACCCCCCGGGACAGGGCCAAGAGACCCAGTACTTC.

This clonotype was seen more than once but under ten times. The rearrangement joins TRBV20-1 to TRBJ2-2; 8 nucleotides line up with TRBD1. Germline values: CDR1 DFQATT, CDR2 SNEGSKA (reference sequence). V was clipped by 6 bases and J by 1 base; unmatched bases: 4. This CDR3 has 14 residues. The DNA for the CDR3 is TGCAGTGCCGACGGGACAGGGAACACCGGGGAGCTGTTTTTT. It encodes CSADGTGNTGELFF.

This sequence joins TRBV19 and TRBJ1-5, with D unclear. There are 15 residues in the CDR3. Trimming took off 3 bases at V and 1 base at J, with 10 bases between the two ends. The germline V gene has CDR1 LNHDA and CDR2 SQIVND (reference sequence). The CDR3 loop reads CASSMDGVSNQPQHF. CDR3 DNA sequence: TGTGCCAGTAGTATGGACGGTGTGAGCAATCAGCCCCAGCATTTT.

The chain carries TRBV11-2 and TRBJ1-1; possible D gene TRBD1, 5 bases. This CDR3 contains 16 residues. V was pared by 1 base and J by 4 bases, with 16 bases between. CDR1 is SGHAT, CDR2 FQNNGV, per germline. This chain's CDR3 is CASSLAGLYTGTEAFF. The CDR3 DNA reads TGTGCCAGCAGCTTAGCGGGGCTCTACACGGGCACTGAAGCTTTCTTT.

The chain has TRBV19 and TRBJ1-5, with 7 bases matching TRBD1. There are 13 residues in the CDR3. V gave up 7 bases and J gave up 4 bases; unmatched junction bases: 4. Germline V gene sequence: CDR1 LNHDA, CDR2 SQIVND (reference sequence). CDR3 protein: CASNGQVNQPQHF. The DNA for the CDR3 is TGTGCCAGTAACGGACAGGTGAATCAGCCCCAGCATTTT.

V is TRBV10-3 and J is TRBJ1-4; D is perhaps TRBD1 (6 bases). Germline assignment: CDR1 ENHRY and CDR2 SYGVKD. The CDR3 is 15 residues long. V dropped 5 bases and J dropped 8 bases, with 18 bases sitting between them. CDR3 in amino acids: CAISSLRGIEEKLFF. As DNA, the CDR3 is TGTGCCATCAGTTCCTTGAGGGGGATTGAGGAAAAACTGTTTTTT.

This clonotype has ten or more counts. This chain uses TRBV2 with TRBJ2-1; the D gene could be TRBD1 or TRBD2 (6 bases each). V was shortened by 7 bases and J by 6 bases, with 10 bases between the two germline ends. CDR1 and CDR2 from the germline V gene are SNHLY and FYNNEI. The CDR3 runs 12 residues. The CDR3 spells CASIEGGNEQFF. The CDR3, as DNA: TGTGCCAGCATTGAGGGGGGCAATGAGCAGTTCTTC.

The J gene is TRBJ1-2, the V gene TRBV5-1, with unresolved D. V was pared by 3 bases and J by 0 bases, with 6 bases between. The CDR3 is 13 amino acids. Germline V gene lookup returns CDR1 SGHRS and CDR2 YFSETQ. In DNA form, the CDR3 reads TGCGCCAGCAGCTCCTACTCTAACTATGGCTACACCTTC. It specifies CASSSYSNYGYTF.

The table lists this clonotype with a few counts. The rearrangement links TRBV7-2 to TRBJ1-2, with 9 nucleotides matching TRBD1. The V gene's germline CDR1 is SGHTA and CDR2 FQGNSA. The junction had 8 bases not matched to a gene; V was cut back by 2 bases and J by 7 bases. The CDR3 length is 15 residues. The CDR3 bases are TGTGCCAGCAGCTTAAGCGGGACAGGGCGGACTGGCTACACCTTC. This sequence encodes CASSLSGTGRTGYTF.

The V call is TRBV9, the J call TRBJ2-2, with D possibly matching TRBD1 (5 bases). The CDR3 has 16 amino acids. Germline V CDR1 and CDR2: SGDLS, YYNGEE. Deletions cut 0 bases from V and 3 bases from J, with 12 bases between. CDR3 nucleotides: TGTGCCAGCAGCGTAGAGGCAGGGTGGTACACCGGGGAGCTGTTTTTT. Amino acids: CASSVEAGWYTGELFF.

The chain combines TRBV12-3 or TRBV12-4 with TRBJ2-2; 8 nucleotides line up with TRBD1. This CDR3 is 15 amino acids long. V lost 1 base, J lost 5 bases, and 3 bases stayed unmatched. CDR3 bases: TGTGCCAGCAGTTTAGACAGGGGGAGAACCGGGGAGCTGTTTTTT. It encodes CASSLDRGRTGELFF.

This clonotype showed up many times. The V and J genes are TRBV27 and TRBJ1-5; tentative D call: TRBD1 (5 bases). This CDR3 comprises 15 residues. The germline V gene encodes CDR1 MNHEY and CDR2 SMNVEV (reference sequence). V lost 2 bases and J 4 bases, leaving 12 bases between the germline ends. This CDR3 reads CASSLQGVGNQPQHF. CDR3 DNA: TGTGCCAGCAGTTTACAAGGGGTTGGGAATCAGCCCCAGCATTTT.